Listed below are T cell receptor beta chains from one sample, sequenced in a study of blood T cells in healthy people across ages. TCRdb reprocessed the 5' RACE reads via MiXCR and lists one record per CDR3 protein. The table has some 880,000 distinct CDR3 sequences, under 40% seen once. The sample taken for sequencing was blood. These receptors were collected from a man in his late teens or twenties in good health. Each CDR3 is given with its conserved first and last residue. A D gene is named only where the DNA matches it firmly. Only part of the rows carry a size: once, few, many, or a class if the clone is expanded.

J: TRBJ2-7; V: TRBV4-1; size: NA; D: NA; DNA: TGCGCCAGCAGCCAAGTTTTAGTTCCATACAATGAGCAGTACTTC; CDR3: CASSQVLVPYNEQYF
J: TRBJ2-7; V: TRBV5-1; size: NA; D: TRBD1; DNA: TGCGCCAGCAGCGGGGTGGCGACAGGGAGCTACGAGCAGTACTTC; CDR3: CASSGVATGSYEQYF
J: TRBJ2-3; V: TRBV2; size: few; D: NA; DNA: TGTGCCAGCACCATCTGGAGAGAGGCAGATACGCAGTATTTT; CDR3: CASTIWREADTQYF
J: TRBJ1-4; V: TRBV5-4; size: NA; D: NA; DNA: TGTGCCAGCAGCTCCCCTCTGGGGGGCGGTGAAAAACTGTTTTTT; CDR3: CASSSPLGGGEKLFF
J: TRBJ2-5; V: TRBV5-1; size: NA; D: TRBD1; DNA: TGCGCCAGCAGCTTGTCCGGGACAGGTTCCGAGACCCAGTACTTC; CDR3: CASSLSGTGSETQYF
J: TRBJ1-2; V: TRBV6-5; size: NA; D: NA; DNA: TGTGCCAGCAGTTATGTTTACAGACCCTATGGCTACATCTTC; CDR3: CASSYVYRPYGYIF
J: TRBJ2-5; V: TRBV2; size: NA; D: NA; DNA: TGTGCCAGCAAGGTCGCGGGGGAGACCCAGTACTTC; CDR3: CASKVAGETQYF
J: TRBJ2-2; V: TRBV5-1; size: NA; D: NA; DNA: TGCGCCAGCAGCTTGGATCCCGGGGACGGGGAGCTGTTTTTT; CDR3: CASSLDPGDGELFF
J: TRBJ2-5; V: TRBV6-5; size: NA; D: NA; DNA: TGTGCCAGCAGTGGGAGTAGGGTGGACAATGAGCAGTACTTC; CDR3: CASSGSRVDNEQYF
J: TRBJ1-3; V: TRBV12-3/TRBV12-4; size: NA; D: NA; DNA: TGTGCCAGCAGTTCACCTGGAAACACCATATATTTT; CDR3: CASSSPGNTIYF
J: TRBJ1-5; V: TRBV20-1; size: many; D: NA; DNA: TGCAGTGCTCCCCTACTGGGGGGCATCAATCAGCCCCAGCATTTT; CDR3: CSAPLLGGINQPQHF
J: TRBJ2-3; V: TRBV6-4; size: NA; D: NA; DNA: TGTGCCAGCAGTGAATCCCCCACAGATACGCAGTATTTT; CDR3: CASSESPTDTQYF
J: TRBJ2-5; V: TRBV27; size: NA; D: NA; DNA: TGTGCCAGCAGTCGACCGGACAGCTCGGAGACCCAGTACTTC; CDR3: CASSRPDSSETQYF
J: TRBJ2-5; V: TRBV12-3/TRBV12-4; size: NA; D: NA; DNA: TGTGCCAGCAGTTTAAGGGACGAAGACAATGAGCAGTACTTC; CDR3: CASSLRDEDNEQYF
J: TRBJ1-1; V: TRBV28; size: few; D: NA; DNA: TGTGCCAGCAGTTGGCCGGGGGGCACTGAAGCTTTCTTT; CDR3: CASSWPGGTEAFF